This T cell receptor (beta chain) was sequenced during a study of brain metastases from non-small cell lung cancer. The data were produced by immunoSEQ multiplex PCR, yet TCRdb's version contains in-frame clones alone and is incomplete. This repertoire shows 2,000 to 2,500 clones, approximately 80% found once; its top ten account for about 7%. The CDR3 contains 13 residues. Germline V gives CDR1 SGHVS, CDR2 FNYEAQ. Trimming removed 0 bases from V and 6 bases from J, with 7 bases in between. Sequenced input: tissue from a brain metastasis. The TCR originated in a donor at least 40 years old with non-small cell lung cancer. V and J are TRBV7-6 and TRBJ2-3, with a possible D match to TRBD2 (6 bases). CDR3 coding DNA: TGTGCCAGCAGCTTAGCGGCGGGGGATACGCAGTATTTT. Protein product: CASSLAAGDTQYF.